The 15 T cell receptor beta chains given below trace back to one sample, sequenced in a study of T cell repertoires in cytomegalovirus infection. TCRdb independently ran MiXCR on the reads; one entry per CDR3 protein. The sample lists approximately 600,000 distinct CDR3 sequences, 40% occurring once. These TCRs' antigens remain unknown. The source was cultured PBMCs, collected from culture after CMV antigen stimulation. These TCRs come from a human donor in good health (CMV status not recorded). Some clones in this sample may be carry-over from other donors' samples.

In this sample, this clonotype turned up a few times. This sequence joins TRBV7-2 and TRBJ2-5; D is unclear. The CDR3 is 15 amino acids. Between the trimmed V and J ends, which lost 3 bases and 4 bases, there was a span of 15 bases. CDR1 and CDR2 (germline): SGHTA, FQGNSA. In nucleotides, the CDR3 is TGTGCCAGCAGCTTGTTGGCGGTGATGGGAGAGACCCAGTACTTC. Its translation is CASSLLAVMGETQYF.

This clonotype occurred many times. J is TRBJ1-1 and V is TRBV11-2, with a possible D match to TRBD1 (6 bases). Looked up from germline, CDR1 is SGHAT and CDR2 is FQNNGV. CDR3 length: 14 residues. Trimming took off 1 base at V and 11 bases at J, with 17 bases between the two ends. The CDR3, as DNA: TGTGCCAGCAGCTTAGGGAGACAGGCCACCATGGCTTTCTTT. Residues: CASSLGRQATMAFF.

The rearrangement links TRBV25-1 to TRBJ2-1; 8 bases fit TRBD2. Germline V lookup: CDR1 MGHDK, CDR2 SYGVNS. After removal of 0 bases from V and 3 bases from J, the junction contained 1 base not matched to a gene. The CDR3 length is 15 residues. The CDR3 loop reads CASSEYRGGYNEQFF. The CDR3 nucleotides are TGTGCCAGCAGTGAATATCGGGGGGGCTACAATGAGCAGTTCTTC.

The chain combines TRBV12-3 or TRBV12-4 with TRBJ2-4; D call uncertain. The length of the CDR3 is 13 residues. The ends were cut back, 3 bases at V and 5 bases at J, with 8 bases in the middle. The CDR3 loop is CASSFGSENIQYF. CDR3 sequence (DNA): TGTGCCAGCAGTTTCGGGTCAGAAAACATTCAGTACTTC.

J is TRBJ1-5 and V is TRBV12-3 or TRBV12-4, with D possibly matching TRBD1 (6 bases). This CDR3 region has 18 residues. The V end lost 4 bases, the J end lost 1 base, and 20 bases lay between the germline ends. The CDR3 region is CASSSWTDLPGSNQPQHF. The CDR3 DNA follows: TGTGCCAGCAGTTCATGGACAGATCTTCCGGGGAGCAATCAGCCCCAGCATTTT.

This clonotype was detected a few times. The CDR3 DNA is TGTGCCAGCAGCCGGAATAGCGGGAGAAATTCAGATACGCAGTATTTT. It is translated as CASSRNSGRNSDTQYF. The chain recombines TRBV7-2 with TRBJ2-3; 9 nucleotides match TRBD2. The CDR3 sequence is 16 residues long. Germline CDR1 and CDR2: SGHTA and FQGNSA. The trim removed 5 bases at V and 4 bases at J, leaving 10 bases unmatched.

The J gene is TRBJ2-1, the V gene TRBV10-3, with 12 positions matching TRBD2. The V segment lost 6 bases and the J segment 3 bases; nucleotides outside the gene matches: 9. The length of the CDR3 is 17 residues. CDR1 is ENHRY and CDR2 is SYGVKD in the germline V gene. In DNA, the CDR3 is TGTGCCATCAGGGGACTAGCGGGCAACAACCTCTACAATGAGCAGTTCTTC. It specifies CAIRGLAGNNLYNEQFF.

This rearrangement joins TRBV5-1 to TRBJ2-1, with 9 bases fitting TRBD1. This CDR3 is 15 amino acids long. The trim removed 0 bases at V and 4 bases at J, leaving 2 bases unmatched. Germline V gene sequence: CDR1 SGHRS, CDR2 YFSETQ. The CDR3 DNA reads as TGCGCCAGCAGCTTGGTGGGACAGGGATACAATGAGCAGTTCTTC. Translating it yields CASSLVGQGYNEQFF.

This clonotype has more than one count but fewer than ten. The chain is built from TRBV7-2 and TRBJ2-7, with 9 bases identical to TRBD2. The V gene's germline CDR1 is SGHTA and CDR2 FQGNSA. V was clipped by 5 bases and J by 4 bases; unmatched bases: 9. The CDR3 has 15 residues. CDR3 residues: CASSRVASGVYEQYF. The CDR3 DNA follows: TGTGCCAGCAGCCGTGTGGCTAGCGGGGTTTACGAGCAGTACTTC.

J is TRBJ1-1 and V is TRBV7-8, with D unclear. CDR1 and CDR2 from the germline V gene are SGHVS and FQNEAQ. Trimming removed 1 base from V and 4 bases from J, with 13 bases in between. The CDR3 length is 15 residues. CDR3 DNA: TGTGCCAGCAGCTTAGAGGGCTACGGAGTCACTGAAGCTTTCTTT. Its translation is CASSLEGYGVTEAFF.

This chain connects TRBV6-2 or TRBV6-3 to TRBJ2-7; 7 bases fit TRBD2. This CDR3 contains 17 residues. With V trimmed by 0 bases and J by 2 bases, 10 bases remained unmatched. Germline V gene data show CDR1 as MNHEY and CDR2 as SVGEGT. CDR3 DNA sequence: TGTGCCAGCAGTTACTCGGGTCTGGGCCGGGGGGCCTACGAGCAGTACTTC. This codes for CASSYSGLGRGAYEQYF.

This clonotype was recorded a few times. The DNA for the CDR3 is TGTGCCAGCAGCTTAGATCGGCTAGCGGGGACATACGAGCAGTACTTC. Protein: CASSLDRLAGTYEQYF. This rearrangement joins TRBV7-2 to TRBJ2-7, with 9 bases that match TRBD2. The V segment lost 1 base and the J segment 4 bases; nucleotides outside the gene matches: 8. Germline-derived CDR1 and CDR2 are SGHTA and FQGNSA. This CDR3 spans 16 amino acids.

This chain joins TRBV6-6 and TRBJ1-1, with D hard to call. CDR1 and CDR2 (germline): MNHNY, SVGAGI (reference sequence). Trimming took off 2 bases at V and 0 bases at J, with 4 bases between the two ends. The CDR3 loop spans 13 amino acids. CDR3 sequence reads: CASSYLLNTEAFF. Here the CDR3 DNA reads TGTGCCAGCAGTTACCTGTTGAACACTGAAGCTTTCTTT.

This chain joins TRBV20-1 and TRBJ1-5; no reliable D call. CDR3 length equals 13 residues. Germline assignment: CDR1 DFQATT and CDR2 SNEGSKA (reference sequence). The germline V and J ends were trimmed by 6 bases and 2 bases, with 11 bases remaining between them. CDR3 residues: CSARRAGNQPQHF. The DNA for the CDR3 is TGCAGTGCCCGGCGAGCGGGCAATCAGCCCCAGCATTTT.

This clonotype was picked up a small number of times. The chain couples TRBV7-2 to TRBJ2-2, with D possibly being TRBD2 (5 bases). There are 14 residues in the CDR3. Trimming pared 4 bases from V and 3 bases from J, leaving 9 bases between. CDR1 and CDR2 (germline): SGHTA, FQGNSA. In DNA, the CDR3 is TGTGCCAGCAGCTACCGGGGTTACACCGGGGAGCTGTTTTTT. This encodes CASSYRGYTGELFF.